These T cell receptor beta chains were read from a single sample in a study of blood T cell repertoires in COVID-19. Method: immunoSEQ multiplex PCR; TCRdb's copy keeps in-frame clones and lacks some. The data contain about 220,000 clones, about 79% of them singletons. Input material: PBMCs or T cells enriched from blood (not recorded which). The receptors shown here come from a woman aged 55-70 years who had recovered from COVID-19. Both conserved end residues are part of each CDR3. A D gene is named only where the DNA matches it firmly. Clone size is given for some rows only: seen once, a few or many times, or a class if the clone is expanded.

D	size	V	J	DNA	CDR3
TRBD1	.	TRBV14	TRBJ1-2	TGTGCCAGCAGCCAACTTAGACAGGGGGCTGGCTATGGCTACACCTTC	CASSQLRQGAGYGYTF
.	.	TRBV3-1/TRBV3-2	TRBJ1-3	TGTGCCAGCAGCCAAGATTTCAGGGTATCTTCTGGAAACACCATATATTTT	CASSQDFRVSSGNTIYF
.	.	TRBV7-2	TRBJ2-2	TGTGCCAGCAGCCCCCGACAGGAGAACACCGGGGAGCTGTTTTTT	CASSPRQENTGELFF
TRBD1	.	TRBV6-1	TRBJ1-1	TGTGCCAGCAGTGAAGCGAGGGGGCGGACTGAAGCTTTCTTT	CASSEARGRTEAFF
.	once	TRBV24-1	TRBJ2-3	TGTGCCACCAGTGATGGGCGGGTCACAGATACGCAGTATTTT	CATSDGRVTDTQYF
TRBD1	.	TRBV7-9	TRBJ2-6	TGTGCCAGCAGCGGAAGGGACAGTCACCCCTCTGGGGCCAACGTCCTGACTTTC	CASSGRDSHPSGANVLTF
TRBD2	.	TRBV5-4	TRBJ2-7	TGTGCCAGCAGCCCAGGGACTAGCGGGGCCTCCTACGAGCAGTACTTC	CASSPGTSGASYEQYF
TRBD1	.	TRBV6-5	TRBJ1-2	TGTGCCACGGGGACAGGGGGCTATGGCTACACCTTC	CATGTGGYGYTF
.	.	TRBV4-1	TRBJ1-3	TGCGCCAGCAGCCAAGAGAAGGGGGCTGGAAACACCATATATTTT	CASSQEKGAGNTIYF
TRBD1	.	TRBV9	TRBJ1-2	TGTGCCAGCAGCGTAGCCCCCACAGGGGGAACTTATGGCTACACCTTC	CASSVAPTGGTYGYTF
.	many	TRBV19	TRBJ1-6	TGTGCCAGTAAACCGCAGGGAAATTCACCCCTCCACTTT	CASKPQGNSPLHF
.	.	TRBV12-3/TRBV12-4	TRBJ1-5	TGTGCCAGCAGTCCCTCAAGAGATCAGCCCCAGCATTTT	CASSPSRDQPQHF
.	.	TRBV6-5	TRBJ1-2	TGTGCCAGCACCAGAGGGCGAACAGATAACTATGGCTACACCTTC	CASTRGRTDNYGYTF
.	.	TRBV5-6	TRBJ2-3	TGTGCCAGCAGCTCCCTAGCCCGCCACGGTACGCAGTATTTT	CASSSLARHGTQYF
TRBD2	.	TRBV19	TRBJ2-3	TGTGCCAGCACTAGCGTGAGCACAGATACGCAGTATTTT	CASTSVSTDTQYF
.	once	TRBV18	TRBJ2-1	TGTGCCAGCTCACCACCGAGCCCGCGCCAATACAATGAGCAGTTCTTC	CASSPPSPRQYNEQFF
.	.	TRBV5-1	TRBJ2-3	TGCGCCAGCAGCTTGGAACTCCCCAGCACAGATACGCAGTATTTT	CASSLELPSTDTQYF
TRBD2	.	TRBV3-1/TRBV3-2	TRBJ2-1	TGTGCCAGCAGCCCCCTACTAGCGGGAGGATTTAATGAGCAGTTCTTC	CASSPLLAGGFNEQFF
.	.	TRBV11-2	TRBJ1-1	TGTGCCAGCAGCTTAGCACTGAAGAACACTGAAGCTTTCTTT	CASSLALKNTEAFF
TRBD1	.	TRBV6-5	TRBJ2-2	TGTGCCAGCAGTCACCGGGACAGGGTCACCGGGGAGCTGTTTTTT	CASSHRDRVTGELFF
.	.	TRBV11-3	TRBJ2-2	TGTGCCAGCAGCTTACAGGGAGGAGGCGGGGAGCTGTTTTTT	CASSLQGGGGELFF
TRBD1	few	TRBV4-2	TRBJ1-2	TGTGCCAGCAGCCAAGTCGGGACAGCTGGCAGTGGCTACACCTTC	CASSQVGTAGSGYTF
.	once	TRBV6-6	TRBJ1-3	TGTGCCAGCAGTTACTCGAGGGGGACTGGAAACACCATATATTTT	CASSYSRGTGNTIYF
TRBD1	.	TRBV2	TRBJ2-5	TGTGCCAGCAGTGAGAGGGGGCCCGTGACCCAGTACTTC	CASSERGPVTQYF
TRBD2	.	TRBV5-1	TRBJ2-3	TGCGCCAGCAGGTCTAGCGGGGGGGACACAGATACGCAGTATTTT	CASRSSGGDTDTQYF
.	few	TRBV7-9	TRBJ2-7	TGTGCCAGCAGCCCCGGTGACAGGTTCAACGAGCAGTACTTC	CASSPGDRFNEQYF
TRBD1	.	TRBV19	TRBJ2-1	TGTGCCAGTAGTTTCCTTGGCAGACAGGGATCCTACAATGAGCAGTTCTTC	CASSFLGRQGSYNEQFF
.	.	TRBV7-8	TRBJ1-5	TGTGCCATCTCAAGGGGGGGTGGCAATCAGCCCCAGCATTTT	CAISRGGGNQPQHF
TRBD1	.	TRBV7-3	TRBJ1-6	TGTGCCAGCAGCTTGGGACAGAGCTATTCACCCCTCCACTTT	CASSLGQSYSPLHF
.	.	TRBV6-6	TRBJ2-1	TGTGCCAGCACCAGGGGGGCTAATCACAATGAGCAGTTCTTC	CASTRGANHNEQFF
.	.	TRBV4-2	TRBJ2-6	TGTGCCAGCAGCAGTGGACAGACTGGGGCCAACGTCCTGACTTTC	CASSSGQTGANVLTF
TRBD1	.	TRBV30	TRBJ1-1	TGTGCCTGGAAACCGACAGGGCGGGCCACTGAAGCTTTCTTT	CAWKPTGRATEAFF
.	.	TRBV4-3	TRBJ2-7	TGCGCCAGCAGCCAATCAACGACGGGATGGCAGTACTTC	CASSQSTTGWQYF
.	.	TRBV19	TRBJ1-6	TGTGCCAGTAGTAGTAATCGGCCGTACAGCTCCTATAATTCACCCCTCCACTTT	CASSSNRPYSSYNSPLHF
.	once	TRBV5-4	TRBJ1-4	TGTGCCAGCAGCGGCAGGGTTTCAGGTGAAAAACTGTTTTTT	CASSGRVSGEKLFF
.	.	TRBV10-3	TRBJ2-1	TGTGCCATCGCGGCCTCGCTTGAGAGTGAGCAGTTCTTC	CAIAASLESEQFF
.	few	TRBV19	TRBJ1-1	TGTGCCAGTAGTATGGGACCCCGGGGGGCTGAAGCTTTCTTT	CASSMGPRGAEAFF
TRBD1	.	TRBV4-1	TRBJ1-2	TGCGCCAGCAGCCAGAATGACAGGGTGCCCTCTGGCTACACCTTC	CASSQNDRVPSGYTF
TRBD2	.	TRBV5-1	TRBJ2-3	TGCGCCAGCAGCTTGACTAGCGGGGTAAAAGATACGCAGTATTTT	CASSLTSGVKDTQYF
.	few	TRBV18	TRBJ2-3	TGTGCCAGCTCACCTTCTTCCACAGATACGCAGTATTTT	CASSPSSTDTQYF
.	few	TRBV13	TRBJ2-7	TGTGCCAGCAGCCTCGGGAAGGGCCTCTCCTACGAGCAGTACTTC	CASSLGKGLSYEQYF
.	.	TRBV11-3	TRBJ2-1	TGTGCCAGCAGCCGCGGGGACAGAGACAATGAGCAGTTCTTC	CASSRGDRDNEQFF
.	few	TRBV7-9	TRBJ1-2	TGTGCCAGCAGCTTACTCAACAGGGTGTCAGGCTACACCTTC	CASSLLNRVSGYTF
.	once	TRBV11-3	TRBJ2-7	TGTGCCAGCAGCTTACGCGAGGACTCCTACGAGCAGTACTTC	CASSLREDSYEQYF